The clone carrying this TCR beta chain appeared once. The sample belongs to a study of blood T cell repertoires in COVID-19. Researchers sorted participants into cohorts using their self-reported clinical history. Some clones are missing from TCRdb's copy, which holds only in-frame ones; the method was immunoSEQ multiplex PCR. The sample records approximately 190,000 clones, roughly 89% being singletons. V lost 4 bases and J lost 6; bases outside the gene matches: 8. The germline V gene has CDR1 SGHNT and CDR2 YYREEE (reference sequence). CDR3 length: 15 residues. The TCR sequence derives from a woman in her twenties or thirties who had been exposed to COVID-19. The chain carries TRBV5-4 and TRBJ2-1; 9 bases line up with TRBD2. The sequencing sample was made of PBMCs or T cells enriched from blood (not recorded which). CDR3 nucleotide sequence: TGTGCCAGCAGCCCCGGAGCGGGGGGTACCAATGAGCAGTTCTTC. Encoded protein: CASSPGAGGTNEQFF.